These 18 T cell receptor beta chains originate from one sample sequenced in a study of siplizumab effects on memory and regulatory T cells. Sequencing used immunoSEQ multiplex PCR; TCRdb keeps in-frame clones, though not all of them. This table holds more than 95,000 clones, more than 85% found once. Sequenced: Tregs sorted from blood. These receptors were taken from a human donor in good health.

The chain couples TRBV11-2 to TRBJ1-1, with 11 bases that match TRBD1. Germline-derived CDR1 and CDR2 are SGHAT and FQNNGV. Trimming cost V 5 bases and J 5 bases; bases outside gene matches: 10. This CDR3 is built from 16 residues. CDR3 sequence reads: CASSRGQGAGETEAFF. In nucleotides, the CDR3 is TGTGCCAGCAGCCGCGGACAGGGGGCGGGAGAAACTGAAGCTTTCTTT. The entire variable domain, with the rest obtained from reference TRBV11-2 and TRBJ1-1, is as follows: EAGVAQSPRYKIIEKRQSVAFWCNPISGHATLYWYQQILGQGPKLLIQFQNNGVVDDSQLPKDRFSAERLKGVDSTLKIQPAKLEDSAVYLCASSRGQGAGETEAFFGQGTRLTVV.

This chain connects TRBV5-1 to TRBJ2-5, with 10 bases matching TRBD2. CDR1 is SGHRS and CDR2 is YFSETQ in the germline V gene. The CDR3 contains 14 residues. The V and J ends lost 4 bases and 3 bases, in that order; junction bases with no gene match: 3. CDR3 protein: CASSPSGGEETQYF. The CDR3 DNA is TGCGCCAGCAGCCCTAGCGGGGGAGAAGAGACCCAGTACTTC.

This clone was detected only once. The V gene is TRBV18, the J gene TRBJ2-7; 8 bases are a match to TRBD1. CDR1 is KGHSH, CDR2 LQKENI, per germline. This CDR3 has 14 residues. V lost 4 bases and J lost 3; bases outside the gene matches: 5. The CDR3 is CASSLVTGGYEQYF. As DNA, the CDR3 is TGTGCCAGCTCACTAGTAACAGGGGGCTACGAGCAGTACTTC.

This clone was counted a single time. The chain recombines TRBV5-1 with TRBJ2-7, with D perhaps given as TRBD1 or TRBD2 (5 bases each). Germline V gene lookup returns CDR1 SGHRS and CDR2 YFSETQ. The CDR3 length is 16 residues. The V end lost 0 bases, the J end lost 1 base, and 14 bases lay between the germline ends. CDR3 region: CASSLGRGPTSYEQYF. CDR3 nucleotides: TGCGCCAGCAGCTTGGGTCGGGGACCGACATCCTACGAGCAGTACTTC.

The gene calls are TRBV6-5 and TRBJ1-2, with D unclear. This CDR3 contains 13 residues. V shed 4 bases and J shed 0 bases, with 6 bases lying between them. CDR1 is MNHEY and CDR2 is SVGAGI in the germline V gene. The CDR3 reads CASSFQPNYGYTF. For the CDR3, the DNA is TGTGCCAGCAGTTTTCAGCCTAACTATGGCTACACCTTC.

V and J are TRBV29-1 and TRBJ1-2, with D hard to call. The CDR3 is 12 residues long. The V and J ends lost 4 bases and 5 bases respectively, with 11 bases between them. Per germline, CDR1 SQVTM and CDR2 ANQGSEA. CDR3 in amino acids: CSVGPETYGYTF. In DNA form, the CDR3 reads TGCAGCGTTGGCCCAGAGACTTATGGCTACACCTTC.

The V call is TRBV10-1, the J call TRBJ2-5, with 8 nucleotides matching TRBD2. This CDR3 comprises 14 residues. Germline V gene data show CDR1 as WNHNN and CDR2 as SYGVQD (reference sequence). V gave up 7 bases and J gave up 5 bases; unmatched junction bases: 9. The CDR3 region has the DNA TGCGCCAGCAAGCGGGAGAGTCTCCAGGAGACCCAGTACTTC. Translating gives CASKRESLQETQYF.

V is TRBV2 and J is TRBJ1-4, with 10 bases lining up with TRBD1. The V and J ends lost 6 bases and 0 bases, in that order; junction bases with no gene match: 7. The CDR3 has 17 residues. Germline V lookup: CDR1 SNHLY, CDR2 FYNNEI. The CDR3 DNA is TGTGCCAGCAGAGGTTCGACAGGGGGCGCAACTAATGAAAAACTGTTTTTT. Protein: CASRGSTGGATNEKLFF.

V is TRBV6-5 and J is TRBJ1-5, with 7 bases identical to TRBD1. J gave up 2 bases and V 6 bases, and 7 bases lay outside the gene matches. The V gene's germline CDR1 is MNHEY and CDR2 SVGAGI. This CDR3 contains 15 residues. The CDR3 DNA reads TGTGCCAGCAGCCCCTGGCAGGGGGGCAATCAGCCCCAGCATTTT. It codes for CASSPWQGGNQPQHF.

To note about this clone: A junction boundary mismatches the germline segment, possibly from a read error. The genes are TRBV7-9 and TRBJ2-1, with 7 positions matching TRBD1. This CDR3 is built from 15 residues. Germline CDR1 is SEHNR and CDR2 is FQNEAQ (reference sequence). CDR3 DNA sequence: TGTGCCAGCAGATTAGCCGGGACAGTACACAATGAGCAGTTCTTC. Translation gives CASRLAGTVHNEQFF.

CDR3 nucleotide sequence: TGTGCCTGGCAGGGACTAGTTTTCAATGAGCAGTTCTTC. Residues: CAWQGLVFNEQFF. V usage is TRBV30 and J usage is TRBJ2-1; 8 nucleotides line up with TRBD2. Germline V gene lookup returns CDR1 GTSNPN and CDR2 SVGIG (reference sequence). Losses at the gene ends were 5 bases for V and 6 bases for J; bases not matched to a gene: 6. This CDR3 spans 13 amino acids.

This CDR3 reads CASSTMGPLTDTQYF. The CDR3 nucleotides are TGTGCCAGCTCCACGATGGGACCGCTCACAGATACGCAGTATTTT. The chain combines TRBV2 with TRBJ2-3; D could derive from TRBD1 or TRBD2 (5 bases each). The CDR3 contains 15 residues. Germline CDR1 SNHLY, CDR2 FYNNEI. Trimming removed 8 bases at V and 2 bases at J, with 17 bases between.

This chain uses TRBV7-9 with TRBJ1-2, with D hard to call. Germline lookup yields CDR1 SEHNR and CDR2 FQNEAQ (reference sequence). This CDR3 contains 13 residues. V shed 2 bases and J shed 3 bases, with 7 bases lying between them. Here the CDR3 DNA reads TGTGCCAGCAGCTTATCGCAGGACTATGGCTACACCTTC. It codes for CASSLSQDYGYTF. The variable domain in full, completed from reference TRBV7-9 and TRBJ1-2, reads DTGVSQNPRHKITKRGQNVTFRCDPISEHNRLYWYRQTLGQGPEFLTYFQNEAQLEKSRLLSDRFSAERPKGSFSTLEIQRTEQGDSAMYLCASSLSQDYGYTFGSGTRLTVV.

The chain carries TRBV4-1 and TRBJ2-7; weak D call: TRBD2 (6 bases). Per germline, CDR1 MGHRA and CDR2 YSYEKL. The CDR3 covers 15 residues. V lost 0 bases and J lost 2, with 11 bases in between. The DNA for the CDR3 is TGCGCCAGCAGCCAAGAATCGCGACTAGCCTACGAGCAGTACTTC. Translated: CASSQESRLAYEQYF.

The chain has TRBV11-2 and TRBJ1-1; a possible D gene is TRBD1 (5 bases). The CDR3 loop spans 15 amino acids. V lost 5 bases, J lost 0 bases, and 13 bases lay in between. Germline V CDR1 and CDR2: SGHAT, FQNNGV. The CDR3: CASSPWRGVNTEAFF. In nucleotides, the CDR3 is TGTGCCAGCAGCCCTTGGAGAGGGGTGAACACTGAAGCTTTCTTT.

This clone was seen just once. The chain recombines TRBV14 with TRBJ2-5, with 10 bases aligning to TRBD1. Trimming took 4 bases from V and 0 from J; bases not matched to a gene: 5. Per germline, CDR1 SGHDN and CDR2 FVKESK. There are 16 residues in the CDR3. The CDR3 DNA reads TGTGCCAGCAGCCCCGTTGGACAGGGGGACCAAGAGACCCAGTACTTC. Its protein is CASSPVGQGDQETQYF. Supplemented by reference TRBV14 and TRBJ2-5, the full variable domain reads EAGVTQFPSHSVIEKGQTVTLRCDPISGHDNLYWYRRVMGKEIKFLLHFVKESKQDESGMPNNRFLAERTGGTYSTLKVQPAELEDSGVYFCASSPVGQGDQETQYFGPGTRLLVL.

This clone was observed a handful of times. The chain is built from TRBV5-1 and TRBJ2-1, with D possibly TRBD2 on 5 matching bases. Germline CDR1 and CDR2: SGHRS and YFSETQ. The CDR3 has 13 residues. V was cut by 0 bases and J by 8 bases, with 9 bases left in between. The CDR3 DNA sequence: TGCGCCAGCAGCTTGGGTCATAGCGATGAGCAGTTCTTC. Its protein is CASSLGHSDEQFF. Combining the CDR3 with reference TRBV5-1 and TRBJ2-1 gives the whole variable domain KAGVTQTPRYLIKTRGQQVTLSCSPISGHRSVSWYQQTPGQGLQFLFEYFSETQRNKGNFPGRFSGRQFSNSRSEMNVSTLELGDSALYLCASSLGHSDEQFFGPGTRLTVL.

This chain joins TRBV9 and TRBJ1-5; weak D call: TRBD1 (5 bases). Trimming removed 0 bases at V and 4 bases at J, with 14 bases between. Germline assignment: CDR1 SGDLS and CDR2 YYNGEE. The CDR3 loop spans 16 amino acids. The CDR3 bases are TGTGCCAGCAGCGTAGAGCGGATTGCAGGGAATCAGCCCCAGCATTTT. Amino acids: CASSVERIAGNQPQHF.